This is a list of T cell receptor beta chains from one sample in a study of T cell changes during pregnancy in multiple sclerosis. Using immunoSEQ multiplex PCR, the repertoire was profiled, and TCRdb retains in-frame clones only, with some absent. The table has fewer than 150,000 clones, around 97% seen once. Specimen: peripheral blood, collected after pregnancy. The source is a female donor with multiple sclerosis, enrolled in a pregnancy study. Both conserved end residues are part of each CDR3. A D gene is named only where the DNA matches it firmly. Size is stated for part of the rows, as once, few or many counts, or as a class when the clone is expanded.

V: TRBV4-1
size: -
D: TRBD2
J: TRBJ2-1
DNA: TGCGCCAGCAGCCTAGTAGCGGGAGCCTCCAATGAGCAGTTCTTC
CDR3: CASSLVAGASNEQFF

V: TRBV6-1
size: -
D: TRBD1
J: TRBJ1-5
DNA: TGTGCCAGCAGGGCTGTAGGGGGCGGACAGCCCCAGCATTTT
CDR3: CASRAVGGGQPQHF

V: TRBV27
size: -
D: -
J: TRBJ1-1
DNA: TGTGCCAGCAGTTTAAACAGCCCAATGAACACTGAAGCTTTCTTT
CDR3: CASSLNSPMNTEAFF

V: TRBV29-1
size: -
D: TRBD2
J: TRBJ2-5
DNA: TGCAGCGTTTGGCGGGGGGAGACCCAGTACTTC
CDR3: CSVWRGETQYF

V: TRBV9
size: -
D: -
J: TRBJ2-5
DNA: TGTGCCAGCAGCGTAGGGGCAGGGCAAGAGACCCAGTACTTC
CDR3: CASSVGAGQETQYF

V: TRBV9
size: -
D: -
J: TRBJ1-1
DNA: TGTGCCAGCAGCGTAGAAGGAGGACTGAGTGAAGCTTTCTTT
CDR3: CASSVEGGLSEAFF

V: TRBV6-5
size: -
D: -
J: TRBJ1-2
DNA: TGTGCCAGCGTCTCGCCAAGGGAGTTCAAGTATGGCTACACCTTC
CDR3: CASVSPREFKYGYTF

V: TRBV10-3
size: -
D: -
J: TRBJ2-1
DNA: TGTGCCATCAGTGTCTCAGGGGGGAATGAGCAGTTCTTC
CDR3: CAISVSGGNEQFF

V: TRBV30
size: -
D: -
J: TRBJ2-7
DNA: TGTGCCTGGAGAGCCCAGGGAATGTACGAGCAGTACTTC
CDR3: CAWRAQGMYEQYF

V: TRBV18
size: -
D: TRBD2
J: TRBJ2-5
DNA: TGTGCCAGCTCACCACTCGGGAACGGGAGGGCCGGAGAGACCCAGTACTTC
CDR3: CASSPLGNGRAGETQYF

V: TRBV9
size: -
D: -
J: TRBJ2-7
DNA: TGTGCCAGCAGCCCCCCGGGACAAGGCTACGAGCAGTACTTC
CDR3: CASSPPGQGYEQYF

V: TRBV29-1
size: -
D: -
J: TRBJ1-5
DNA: TGCAGCGTTGAACTGGCTAGCAATCAGCCCCAGCATTTT
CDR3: CSVELASNQPQHF

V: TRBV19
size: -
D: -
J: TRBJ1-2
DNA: TGTGCCAGTAGTACACAGGGCAGCTATGGCTACACCTTC
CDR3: CASSTQGSYGYTF

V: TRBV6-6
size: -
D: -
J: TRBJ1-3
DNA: TGTGCCAGCAGTTACTCCAGGGGTCTTACTGGAAACACCATATATTTT
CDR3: CASSYSRGLTGNTIYF

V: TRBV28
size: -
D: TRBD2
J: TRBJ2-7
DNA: TGTGCCAGCAGTTTACTAGCGGGAGGTAGATACGAGCAGTACTTC
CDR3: CASSLLAGGRYEQYF

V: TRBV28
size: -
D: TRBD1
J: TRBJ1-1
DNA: TGTGCCAGCAGTCCACTGATCGGACAGGGAAACACTGAAGCTTTCTTT
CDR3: CASSPLIGQGNTEAFF

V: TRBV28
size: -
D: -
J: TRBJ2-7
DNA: TGTGCCAGTTCTAGTCCGGCCCGGACCTACGAGCAGTACTTC
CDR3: CASSSPARTYEQYF

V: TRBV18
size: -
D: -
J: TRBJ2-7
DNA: TGTGCCAGCTCACCACCGGTGGACACCCCCTACGAGCAGTACTTC
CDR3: CASSPPVDTPYEQYF

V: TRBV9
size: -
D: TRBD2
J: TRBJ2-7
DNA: TGTGCCAGCAGCGTTGGGGGACTAGCGGGAGTGGATGAGCAGTACTTC
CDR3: CASSVGGLAGVDEQYF

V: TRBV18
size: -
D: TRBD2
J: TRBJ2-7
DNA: TGTGCCAGCTCACTCGGGACTAGCGGGCTCTACGAGCAGTACTTC
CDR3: CASSLGTSGLYEQYF

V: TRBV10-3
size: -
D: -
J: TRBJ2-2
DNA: TGTGCCATCAGTGAGTCGACTCGAGCTTCCGGGGAGCTGTTTTTT
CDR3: CAISESTRASGELFF

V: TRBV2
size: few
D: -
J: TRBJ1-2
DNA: TGTGCCAGCTATGAGGACAGAACTAACTATGGCTACACCTTC
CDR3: CASYEDRTNYGYTF

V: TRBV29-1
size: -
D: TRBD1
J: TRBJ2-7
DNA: TGCAGCGACGGACAGGCGGTTAGGTACGAGCAGTACTTC
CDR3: CSDGQAVRYEQYF

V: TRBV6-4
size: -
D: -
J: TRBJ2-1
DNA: TGTGCCAGCAGTGACGGGGGAACTAGCAGAGGCTACAATGAGCAGTTCTTC
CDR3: CASSDGGTSRGYNEQFF

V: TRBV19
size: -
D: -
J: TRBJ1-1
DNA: TGTGCCAGTAACGGTGCCATACAGGATGAAGCTTTCTTT
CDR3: CASNGAIQDEAFF

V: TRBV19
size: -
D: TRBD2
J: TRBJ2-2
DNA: TGTGCCAGTAATGGGGGGGGTGCGGTCGGGGAGCTGTTTTTT
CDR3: CASNGGGAVGELFF

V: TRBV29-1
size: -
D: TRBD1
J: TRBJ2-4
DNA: TGCAGCGCTAGGACAGGCACAGCCAAAAACATTCAGTACTTC
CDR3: CSARTGTAKNIQYF

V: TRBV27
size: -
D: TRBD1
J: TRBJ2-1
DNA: TGTGCCAGCAGTTTACCAGGGACAGGGAGCGATGAGCAGTTCTTC
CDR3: CASSLPGTGSDEQFF

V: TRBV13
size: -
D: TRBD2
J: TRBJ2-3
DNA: TGTGCCAGCAGCTCTCCGGGACTACATGGAACAGATACGCAGTATTTT
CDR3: CASSSPGLHGTDTQYF

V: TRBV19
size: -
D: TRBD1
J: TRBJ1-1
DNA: TGTGCCAGTAGTACCCCCGGGAGGGGGCGGGTTGGAACTGAAGCTTTCTTT
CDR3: CASSTPGRGRVGTEAFF

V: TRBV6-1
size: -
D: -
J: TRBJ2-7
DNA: TGTGCCAGCAGTGAATCAGGTTCCTACGAGCAGTACTTC
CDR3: CASSESGSYEQYF

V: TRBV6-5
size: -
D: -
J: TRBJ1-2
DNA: TGTGCCAGCACCCTTGGGGCAGACTATGGCTACACCTTC
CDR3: CASTLGADYGYTF

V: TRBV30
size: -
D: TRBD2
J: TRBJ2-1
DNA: TGTGCCTGGAGTGTACCTAGCGGAAGCTACAATGAGCAGTTCTTC
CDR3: CAWSVPSGSYNEQFF

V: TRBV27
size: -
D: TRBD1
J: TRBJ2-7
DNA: TGTGCCAGCAGTTTATCGGGACAGGCCGAGCAGTACTTC
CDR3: CASSLSGQAEQYF

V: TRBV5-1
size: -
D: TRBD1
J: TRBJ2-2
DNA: TGCGCCAGCAGCCGCAATACAGGGGACGGGGAGCTGTTTTTT
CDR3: CASSRNTGDGELFF

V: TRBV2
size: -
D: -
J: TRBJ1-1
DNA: TGTGCCTTCACGGGGCGGGGGAACACTGAAGCTTTCTTT
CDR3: CAFTGRGNTEAFF

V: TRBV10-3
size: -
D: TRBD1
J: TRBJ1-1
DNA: TGTGCCATACGGACAGGGATGTTCGACACTGAAGCTTTCTTT
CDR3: CAIRTGMFDTEAFF